One and the same sample provided the 24 T cell receptor beta chains below, sequenced in a study of T cell responses to AZD1222 COVID-19 vaccine. TCRdb's table, derived via immunoSEQ multiplex PCR, lists solely in-frame clones and lacks some. The sample includes some 180,000 clones, roughly 91% of them seen just once. Sequenced here: peripheral blood, sampled 28 days after the second AZD1222 dose. Receptors were obtained from an adult who received the AZD1222 COVID-19 vaccine.

The chain has TRBV6-6 and TRBJ1-1; D is perhaps TRBD1 (5 bases). The CDR3 length is 13 residues. Trimming removed 6 bases from V and 3 bases from J, with 11 bases in between. CDR1 is MNHNY, CDR2 SVGAGI, per germline (reference sequence). The DNA for the CDR3 is TGTGCCAGCAGGCCGACAGACTACACTGAAGCTTTCTTT. Protein product: CASRPTDYTEAFF.

V is TRBV6-5 and J is TRBJ2-7, with 13 bases aligning to TRBD2. The V gene's germline CDR1 is MNHEY and CDR2 SVGAGI. J lost 6 bases, V lost 4 bases, and 9 bases had no gene match. The CDR3 has 16 amino acids. The CDR3 DNA sequence: TGTGCCAGCAGTTCTATATGGACTAGCGGGAGCTTCGAGCAGTACTTC. Its protein product is CASSSIWTSGSFEQYF.

The chain links TRBV7-2 to TRBJ2-7; no reliable D call. Germline-derived CDR1 and CDR2 are SGHTA and FQGNSA. Trimming removed 5 bases from V and 7 bases from J, with 18 bases in between. This CDR3 region has 14 residues. CDR3 bases: TGTGCCAGCAGCCCCGGGCCAGGTTCTGGGGAGCAGTACTTC. Translated, it gives CASSPGPGSGEQYF.

The chain is built from TRBV12-3 or TRBV12-4 and TRBJ1-2, with D possibly matching TRBD1 (5 bases). The CDR3 has 13 residues. V was shortened by 8 bases and J by 2 bases, with 12 bases between the two germline ends. The CDR3 region has the DNA TGTGCCAGCCACCGAACAGGAAACTATGGCTACACCTTC. Its protein product is CASHRTGNYGYTF.

This clone was observed a few times. This chain uses TRBV5-1 with TRBJ1-2; 11 bases map to TRBD1. The V gene end was trimmed by 4 bases and the J gene end by 0 bases; junction bases not matched to a gene: 5. The length of the CDR3 is 16 residues. The germline CDR1 and CDR2 sequences are SGHRS and YFSETQ. The CDR3 nucleotides read TGCGCCAGCAGCCCCGGGACAGGGGGAACTAACTATGGCTACACCTTC. Its protein product is CASSPGTGGTNYGYTF.

V usage is TRBV6-6 and J usage is TRBJ1-3, with 10 bases lining up with TRBD1. The length of the CDR3 is 16 residues. In germline, CDR1 is MNHNY, CDR2 SVGAGI (reference sequence). Trimming took 0 bases from V and 4 from J; bases not matched to a gene: 3. As DNA, the CDR3 is TGTGCCAGCAGTTACTCCGGACAGGGGGAGGGAAACACCATATATTTT. This encodes CASSYSGQGEGNTIYF.

This chain connects TRBV28 to TRBJ1-1; tentative D call: TRBD1 (5 bases). Germline values: CDR1 MDHEN, CDR2 SYDVKM. V lost 3 bases and J 1 base, leaving 12 bases between the germline ends. The CDR3 has 15 residues. CDR3 protein: CASSFIGDQNTEAFF. CDR3 sequence (DNA): TGTGCCAGCAGTTTCATAGGGGACCAGAACACTGAAGCTTTCTTT.

The rearrangement links TRBV6-5 to TRBJ2-1; the match to TRBD2 covers 8 bases. Trimming cost V 6 bases and J 3 bases; bases outside gene matches: 7. This CDR3 region has 15 residues. Germline lookup yields CDR1 MNHEY and CDR2 SVGAGI. As DNA, the CDR3 is TGTGCCAGCAGCCCGACTAGCGTTTTCTACAATGAGCAGTTCTTC. Its protein is CASSPTSVFYNEQFF.

The chain is built from TRBV19 and TRBJ2-5; TRBD1 aligns across 9 bases. CDR3 length: 15 amino acids. Germline-derived CDR1 and CDR2 are LNHDA and SQIVND (reference sequence). J gave up 1 base and V 8 bases, and 8 bases lay outside the gene matches. This CDR3 reads CASDTGGRSQETQYF. CDR3 bases: TGTGCCAGTGATACAGGGGGCCGCTCCCAAGAGACCCAGTACTTC.

The V and J genes are TRBV9 and TRBJ2-1; 8 positions agree with TRBD1. V lost 3 bases to trimming and J lost 4 bases; unmatched junction nucleotides: 6. Germline values: CDR1 SGDLS, CDR2 YYNGEE. The CDR3 runs to 15 residues. The CDR3 coding sequence is TGTGCCAGCAGCGGCCCGGGACAGGCTTACAATGAGCAGTTCTTC. Translating it yields CASSGPGQAYNEQFF.

The chain is built from TRBV19 and TRBJ1-3; D is uncertain. The CDR3 loop spans 12 amino acids. Germline V gene lookup returns CDR1 LNHDA and CDR2 SQIVND (reference sequence). Trimming cost V 9 bases and J 0 bases, with 6 bases left between them. The CDR3 region is CASRNSGNTIYF. For the CDR3, the DNA is TGTGCCAGCCGAAACTCTGGAAACACCATATATTTT.

This clone has a single count. The chain carries TRBV7-2 and TRBJ2-3; D tentatively fits TRBD1 or TRBD2 (5 bases each). Trimming cost V 6 bases and J 4 bases, with 11 bases left between them. Germline values: CDR1 SGHTA, CDR2 FQGNSA. The CDR3 is 13 amino acids. CDR3 loop: CASRGPGSDTQYF. CDR3 bases: TGTGCCAGCAGGGGGCCGGGGTCAGATACGCAGTATTTT.

The V call is TRBV10-1, the J call TRBJ2-2; perhaps TRBD2 as D (6 bases). The germline V and J ends were trimmed by 2 bases and 7 bases, with 23 bases remaining between them. This CDR3 spans 18 amino acids. The germline CDR1 and CDR2 sequences are WNHNN and SYGVQD (reference sequence). CDR3 region: CASSEALTGVGRGGELFF. The CDR3 bases are TGCGCCAGCAGTGAGGCTCTTACGGGAGTTGGAAGGGGCGGGGAGCTGTTTTTT.

This chain links TRBV5-8 with TRBJ2-3; D could derive from TRBD1 or TRBD2 (6 bases each). Looked up from germline, CDR1 is SGHTS and CDR2 is YDEGEE. There are 16 residues in the CDR3. Trimming shortened V by 0 bases and J by 1 base, and 12 bases separated the two germline ends. CDR3 coding DNA: TGTGCCAGCAGCTTGGCCACGGGGGCAGGCACAGATACGCAGTATTTT. Translated: CASSLATGAGTDTQYF.

The V gene is TRBV5-1, the J gene TRBJ1-1, with TRBD1 matching 7 bases. Germline V gene data show CDR1 as SGHRS and CDR2 as YFSETQ. J lost 3 bases, V lost 0 bases, and 5 bases had no gene match. This CDR3 contains 15 residues. The CDR3 DNA reads as TGCGCCAGCAGCTTGGCCCGACAGGGAGACACTGAAGCTTTCTTT. As protein: CASSLARQGDTEAFF.

This clone has only one observation. Other nucleotide sequences from this sample produce the same CDR3. The chain recombines TRBV30 with TRBJ1-4; 8 positions agree with TRBD1. J lost 4 bases, V lost 2 bases, and 6 bases had no gene match. The CDR3 consists of 15 residues. Germline values: CDR1 GTSNPN, CDR2 SVGIG (reference sequence). The CDR3 DNA reads as TGTGCCTGGAGTAGACAGGGGATAGGTAATGAAAAACTGTTTTTT. This gives the protein CAWSRQGIGNEKLFF.

The chain combines TRBV3-1 (or the pseudogene TRBV3-2) with TRBJ1-3; no reliable D call. V lost 0 bases and J 4 bases, leaving 4 bases between the germline ends. Germline loops: CDR1 LGHDT, CDR2 YNNKEL (reference sequence). The CDR3 contains 13 residues. The CDR3 spells CASSQDMGNTIYF. Here the CDR3 DNA reads TGTGCCAGCAGCCAAGACATGGGAAACACCATATATTTT.

V usage is TRBV7-9 and J usage is TRBJ2-1; TRBD2 matches at 12 bases. Germline V CDR1 and CDR2: SEHNR, FQNEAQ (reference sequence). CDR3 length: 18 amino acids. Trimming took 3 bases from V and 6 from J; bases not matched to a gene: 12. The CDR3 sequence: CASSLTSGRKWVGNEQFF. For the CDR3, the DNA is TGTGCCAGCAGCTTGACTAGCGGGAGAAAGTGGGTTGGCAATGAGCAGTTCTTC. Supplemented by reference TRBV7-9 and TRBJ2-1, the full variable domain reads DTGVSQNPRHKITKRGQNVTFRCDPISEHNRLYWYRQTLGQGPEFLTYFQNEAQLEKSRLLSDRFSAERPKGSFSTLEIQRTEQGDSAMYLCASSLTSGRKWVGNEQFFGPGTRLTVL.

V is TRBV5-1 and J is TRBJ2-1; TRBD1 might be the D (5 bases). Germline values: CDR1 SGHRS, CDR2 YFSETQ. With 0 bases removed from V and 3 bases from J, the gap between germline ends came to 13 bases. CDR3 length: 16 amino acids. The DNA of the CDR3 is TGCGCCAGCAGCTTGGCAGCTGCAGGGATCTACAATGAGCAGTTCTTC. Translating gives CASSLAAAGIYNEQFF.

The chain carries TRBV6-1 and TRBJ2-3; D ambiguous. Per germline, CDR1 MNHNS and CDR2 SASEGT. There are 13 residues in the CDR3. V was cut by 2 bases and J by 1 base, with 4 bases left in between. DNA for the CDR3: TGTGCCAGCAGTGAAACCGGCACAGATACGCAGTATTTT. Protein product: CASSETGTDTQYF.

In nucleotides, the CDR3 is TGTGCCAGCAGATATGCGGTGAGCTCCTACAATGAGCAGTTCTTC. This sequence encodes CASRYAVSSYNEQFF. The chain joins TRBV7-2 to TRBJ2-1; unclear D gene. The length of the CDR3 is 15 residues. V was clipped by 6 bases and J by 0 bases, with 12 bases between them. CDR1 and CDR2 from the germline V gene are SGHTA and FQGNSA.

The V call is TRBV7-8, the J call TRBJ2-7, with D perhaps matching TRBD2 (5 bases). CDR1 and CDR2 (germline): SGHVS, FQNEAQ. V was cut by 5 bases and J by 0 bases, with 8 bases left in between. The length of the CDR3 is 13 residues. CDR3 coding DNA: TGTGCCAGCAGCCCCGGGGTCTCCTACGAGCAGTACTTC. Translating it yields CASSPGVSYEQYF.

The chain employs TRBV7-6 and TRBJ1-3, with D maybe TRBD1 (5 bases). The CDR3 is made up of 15 amino acids. CDR1 and CDR2 (germline): SGHVS, FNYEAQ. V lost 1 base, J lost 2 bases, and 9 bases lay in between. The CDR3 region has the DNA TGTGCCAGCAGCTTAGGACAGAGGGCTGGAAACACCATATATTTT. Encoded protein: CASSLGQRAGNTIYF.

The chain couples TRBV7-3 to TRBJ2-5; tentatively, D is TRBD1 (6 bases). The CDR3 sequence is 15 residues long. Germline CDR1 is SGHTA and CDR2 is FQGTGA. Trimming took off 2 bases at V and 4 bases at J, with 14 bases between the two ends. CDR3 residues: CASSLGNRDRETQYF. The CDR3 region has the DNA TGTGCCAGCAGCTTAGGAAACAGGGATAGAGAGACCCAGTACTTC.